The T cell receptor (beta chain) under discussion was sequenced for a study of T cell changes during pregnancy in multiple sclerosis. Assay used: immunoSEQ multiplex PCR; TCRdb lists only in-frame clones, some missing. Of approximately 130,000 clones listed, about 95% are singletons. CDR3 length: 17 amino acids. Germline loops: CDR1 LNHNV, CDR2 YYDKDF (reference sequence). V was trimmed by 2 bases and J by 6 bases, leaving 20 bases between them. Here the sequenced sample was peripheral blood, taken after pregnancy. This sequence was found in a female donor with multiple sclerosis, enrolled in a pregnancy study. The gene calls are TRBV15 and TRBJ2-1; weak D call: TRBD1 (6 bases). As DNA, the CDR3 is TGTGCCACCAGCAGACAACAGGGTCTGGCTAGTGGCAATGAGCAGTTCTTC. Encoded protein: CATSRQQGLASGNEQFF. The whole variable domain, filled in from reference TRBV15 and TRBJ2-1, reads DAMVIQNPRYQVTQFGKPVTLSCSQTLNHNVMYWYQQKSSQAPKLLFHYYDKDFNNEADTPDNFQSRRPNTSFCFLDIRSPGLGDTAMYLCATSRQQGLASGNEQFFGPGTRLTVL.